The clone carrying this T cell receptor (beta chain) has just a few counts. Orbital computed tomography, together with clinical symptoms, serum thyroxine, TRAb and thyroid ultrasound, was used for diagnosis. Fresh peripheral blood, roughly 9.4 ml, was the PBMC source. Scientists amplified the TCR beta CDR3 regions from RNA transcripts. The library came from an HTBI-primed first-round RT-PCR and a second-round multiplex PCR. TCRdb independently ran MiXCR on the multiplex PCR reads; one entry per CDR3 protein. The sample has 400,000 or so distinct CDR3 sequences, just over 15% seen once. This record belongs to a study of Graves' ophthalmopathy and Graves' hyperthyroidism. This CDR3 is built from 16 residues. V lost 8 bases to trimming and J lost 4 bases; unmatched junction nucleotides: 14. Germline V gene data show CDR1 as LNHDA and CDR2 as SQIVND (reference sequence).

The sequence came from a woman younger than 30 with stable Graves' hyperthyroidism. Sequencing was done on a sample of peripheral blood. V usage is TRBV19 and J usage is TRBJ1-1, with 9 bases fitting TRBD1. CDR3 bases: TGTGCCAGTCAGGACAGGGGTGGAGGGAGTGGCACTGAAGCTTTCTTT. Its translation is CASQDRGGGSGTEAFF.